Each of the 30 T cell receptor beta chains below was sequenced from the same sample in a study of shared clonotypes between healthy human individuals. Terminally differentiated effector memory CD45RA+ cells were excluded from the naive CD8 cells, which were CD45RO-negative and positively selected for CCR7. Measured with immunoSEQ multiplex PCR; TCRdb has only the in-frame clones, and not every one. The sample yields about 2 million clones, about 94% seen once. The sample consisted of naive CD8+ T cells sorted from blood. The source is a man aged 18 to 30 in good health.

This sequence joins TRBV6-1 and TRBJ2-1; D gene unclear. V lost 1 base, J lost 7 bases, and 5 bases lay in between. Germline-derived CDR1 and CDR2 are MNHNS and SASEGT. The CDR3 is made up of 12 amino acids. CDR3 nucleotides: TGTGCCAGCAGTGAAGTCAGGAATGAGCAGTTCTTC. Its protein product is CASSEVRNEQFF.

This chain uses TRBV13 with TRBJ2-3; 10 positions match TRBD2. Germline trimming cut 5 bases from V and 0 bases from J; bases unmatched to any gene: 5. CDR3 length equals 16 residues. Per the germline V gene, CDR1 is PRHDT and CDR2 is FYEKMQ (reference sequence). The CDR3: CASSDRLAGSTDTQYF. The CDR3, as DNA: TGTGCCAGCAGCGACCGACTAGCGGGTAGCACAGATACGCAGTATTTT.

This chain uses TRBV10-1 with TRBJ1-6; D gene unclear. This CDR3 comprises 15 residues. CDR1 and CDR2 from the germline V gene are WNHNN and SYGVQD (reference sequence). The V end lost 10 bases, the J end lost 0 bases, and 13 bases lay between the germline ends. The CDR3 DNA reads TGCGCCACCCAAGACGGGAGCTCCTATAATTCACCCCTCCACTTT. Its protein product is CATQDGSSYNSPLHF.

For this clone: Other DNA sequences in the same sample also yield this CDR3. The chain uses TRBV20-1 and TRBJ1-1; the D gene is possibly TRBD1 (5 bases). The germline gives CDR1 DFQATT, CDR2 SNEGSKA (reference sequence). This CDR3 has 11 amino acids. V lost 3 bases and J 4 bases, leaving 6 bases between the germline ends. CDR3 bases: TGCAGTGCTAGGACAGTCACTGAAGCTTTCTTT. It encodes CSARTVTEAFF.

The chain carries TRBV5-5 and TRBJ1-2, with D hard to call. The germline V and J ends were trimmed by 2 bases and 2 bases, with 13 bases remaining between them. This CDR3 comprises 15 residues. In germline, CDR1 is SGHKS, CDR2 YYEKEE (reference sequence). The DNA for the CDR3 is TGTGCCAGCAGCTTCGACGCGGTGGCAAACTATGGCTACACCTTC. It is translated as CASSFDAVANYGYTF.

The CDR3 reads CASSYDVSGHNEQFF. The CDR3, as DNA: TGTGCCAGCAGTTACGATGTTAGCGGTCACAATGAGCAGTTCTTC. The chain carries TRBV6-5 and TRBJ2-1, with D maybe TRBD2 (6 bases). CDR1 MNHEY and CDR2 SVGAGI come from the germline V gene. V gave up 2 bases and J gave up 5 bases, with 13 bases separating them. The CDR3 runs to 15 residues.

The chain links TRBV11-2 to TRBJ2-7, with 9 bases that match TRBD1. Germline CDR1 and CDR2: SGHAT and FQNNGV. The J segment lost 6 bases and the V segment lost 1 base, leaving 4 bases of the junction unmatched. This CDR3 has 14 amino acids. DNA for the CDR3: TGTGCCAGCAGCTTAGTGGACAGGGGTTCCGAGCAGTACTTC. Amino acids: CASSLVDRGSEQYF.

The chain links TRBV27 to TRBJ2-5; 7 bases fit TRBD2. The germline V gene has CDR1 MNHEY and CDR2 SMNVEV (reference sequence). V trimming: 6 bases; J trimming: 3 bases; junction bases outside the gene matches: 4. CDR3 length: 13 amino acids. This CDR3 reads CASRAGEKETQYF. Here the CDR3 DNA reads TGTGCCAGCAGGGCGGGAGAAAAAGAGACCCAGTACTTC.

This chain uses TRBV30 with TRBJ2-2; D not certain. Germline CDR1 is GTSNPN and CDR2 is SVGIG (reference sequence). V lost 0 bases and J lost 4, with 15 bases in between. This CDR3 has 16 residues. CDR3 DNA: TGTGCCTGGAGTGTACGGAAAGCTTCGGGCACCGGGGAGCTGTTTTTT. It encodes CAWSVRKASGTGELFF.

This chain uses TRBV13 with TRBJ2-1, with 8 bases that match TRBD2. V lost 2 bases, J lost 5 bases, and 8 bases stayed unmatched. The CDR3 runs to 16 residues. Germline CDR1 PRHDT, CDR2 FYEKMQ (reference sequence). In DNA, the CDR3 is TGTGCCAGCAGCTTACAGGCTAGCGGGTGGGACAATGAGCAGTTCTTC. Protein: CASSLQASGWDNEQFF. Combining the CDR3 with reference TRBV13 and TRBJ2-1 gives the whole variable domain AAGVIQSPRHLIKEKRETATLKCYPIPRHDTVYWYQQGPGQDPQFLISFYEKMQSDKGSIPDRFSAQQFSDYHSELNMSSLELGDSALYFCASSLQASGWDNEQFFGPGTRLTVL.

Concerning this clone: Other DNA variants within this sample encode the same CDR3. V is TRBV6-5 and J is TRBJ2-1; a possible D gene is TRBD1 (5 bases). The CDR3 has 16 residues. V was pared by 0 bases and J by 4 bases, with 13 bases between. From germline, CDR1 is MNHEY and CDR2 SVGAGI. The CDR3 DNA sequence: TGTGCCAGCAGTTACTCGATAGGGGAAGCTTACAATGAGCAGTTCTTC. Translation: CASSYSIGEAYNEQFF.

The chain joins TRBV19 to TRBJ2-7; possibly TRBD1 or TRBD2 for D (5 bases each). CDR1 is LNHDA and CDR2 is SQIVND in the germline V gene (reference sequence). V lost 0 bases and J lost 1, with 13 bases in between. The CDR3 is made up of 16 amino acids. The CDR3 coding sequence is TGTGCCAGTAGTATAGATACAGGTGAGGGGTCCTACGAGCAGTACTTC. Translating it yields CASSIDTGEGSYEQYF.

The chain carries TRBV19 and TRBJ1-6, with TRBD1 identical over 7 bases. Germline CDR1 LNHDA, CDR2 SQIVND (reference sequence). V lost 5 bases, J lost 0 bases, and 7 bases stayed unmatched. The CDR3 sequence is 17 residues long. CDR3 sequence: CASSATGVASYNSPLHF. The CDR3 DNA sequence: TGTGCCAGTAGTGCAACAGGGGTGGCCTCCTATAATTCACCCCTCCACTTT.

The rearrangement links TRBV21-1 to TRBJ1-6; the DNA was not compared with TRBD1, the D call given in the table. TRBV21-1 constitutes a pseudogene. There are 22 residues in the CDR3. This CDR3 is CASSKRRTGTTTLSSYNSPLHF. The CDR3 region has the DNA TGTGCCAGCAGCAAAAGAAGGACAGGCACCACAACGTTGAGCTCCTATAATTCACCCCTCCACTTT.

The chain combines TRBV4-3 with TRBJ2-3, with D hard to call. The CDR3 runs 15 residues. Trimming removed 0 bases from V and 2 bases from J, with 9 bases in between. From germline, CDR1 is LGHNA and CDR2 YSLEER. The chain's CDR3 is CASSQDPGSTDTQYF. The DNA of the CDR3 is TGCGCCAGCAGCCAAGATCCCGGATCCACAGATACGCAGTATTTT.

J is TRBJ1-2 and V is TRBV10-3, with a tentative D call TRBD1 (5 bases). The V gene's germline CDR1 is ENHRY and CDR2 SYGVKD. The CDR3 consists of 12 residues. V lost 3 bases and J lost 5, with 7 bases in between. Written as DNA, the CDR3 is TGTGCCATCAGTGATACAGGATATGGCTACACCTTC. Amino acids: CAISDTGYGYTF.

The CDR3 DNA follows: TGTGCCAGCAGCCACGCCGAGGGAAATGGCTACACCTTC. It specifies CASSHAEGNGYTF. The chain uses TRBV6-5 and TRBJ1-2; D remains ambiguous. Germline CDR1 reads MNHEY; CDR2 reads SVGAGI. The CDR3 runs 13 residues. V lost 6 bases and J lost 6, with 14 bases in between.

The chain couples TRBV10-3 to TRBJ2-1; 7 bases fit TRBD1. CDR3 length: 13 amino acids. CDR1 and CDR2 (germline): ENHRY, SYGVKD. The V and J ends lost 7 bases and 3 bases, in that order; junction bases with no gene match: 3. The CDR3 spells CAITRDSYNEQFF. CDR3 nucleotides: TGTGCCATCACCCGGGACAGCTACAATGAGCAGTTCTTC.

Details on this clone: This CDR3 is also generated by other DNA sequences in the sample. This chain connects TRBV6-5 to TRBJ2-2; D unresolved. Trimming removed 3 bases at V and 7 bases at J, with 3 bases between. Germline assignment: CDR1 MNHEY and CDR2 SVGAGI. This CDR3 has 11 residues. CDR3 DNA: TGTGCCAGCAGTTATGACGGGGAGCTGTTTTTT. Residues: CASSYDGELFF.

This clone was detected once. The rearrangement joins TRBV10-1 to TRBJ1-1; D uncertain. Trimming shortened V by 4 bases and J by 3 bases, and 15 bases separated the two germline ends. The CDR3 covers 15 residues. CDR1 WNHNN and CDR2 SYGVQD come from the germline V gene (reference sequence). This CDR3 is CASSVGTDSHTEAFF. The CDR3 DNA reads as TGCGCCAGCAGTGTGGGAACTGACTCGCACACTGAAGCTTTCTTT.

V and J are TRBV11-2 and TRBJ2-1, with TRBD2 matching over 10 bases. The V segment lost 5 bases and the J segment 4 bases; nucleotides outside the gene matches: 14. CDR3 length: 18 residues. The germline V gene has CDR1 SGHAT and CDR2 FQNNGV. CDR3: CASSPEGQLAGLYNEQFF. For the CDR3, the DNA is TGTGCCAGCAGCCCGGAGGGACAACTAGCGGGGTTATACAATGAGCAGTTCTTC.

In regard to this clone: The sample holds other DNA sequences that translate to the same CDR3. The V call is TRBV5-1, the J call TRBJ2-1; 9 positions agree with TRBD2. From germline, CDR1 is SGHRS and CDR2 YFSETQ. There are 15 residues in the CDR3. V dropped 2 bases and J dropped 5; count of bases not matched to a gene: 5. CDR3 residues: CASSLETSGNNEQFF. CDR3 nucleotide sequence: TGCGCCAGCAGCTTAGAGACTAGCGGTAACAATGAGCAGTTCTTC.

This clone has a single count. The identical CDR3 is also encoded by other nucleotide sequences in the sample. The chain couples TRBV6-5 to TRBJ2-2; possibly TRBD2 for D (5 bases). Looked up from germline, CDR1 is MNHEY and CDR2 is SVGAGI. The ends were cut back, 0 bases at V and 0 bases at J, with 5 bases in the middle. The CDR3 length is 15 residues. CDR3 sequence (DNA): TGTGCCAGCAGTTACTCGCGGGCGAACACCGGGGAGCTGTTTTTT. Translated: CASSYSRANTGELFF.

CDR3 amino acids: CASSQDWSGWRDNQPQHF. Written as DNA, the CDR3 is TGCGCCAGCAGCCAAGATTGGTCAGGGTGGAGGGACAATCAGCCCCAGCATTTT. The V call is TRBV4-3, the J call TRBJ1-5, with D possibly TRBD1 on 5 matching bases. This CDR3 has 18 amino acids. Germline loops: CDR1 LGHNA, CDR2 YSLEER. The V end was cut by 0 bases, the J end by 3 bases, with 18 bases between.

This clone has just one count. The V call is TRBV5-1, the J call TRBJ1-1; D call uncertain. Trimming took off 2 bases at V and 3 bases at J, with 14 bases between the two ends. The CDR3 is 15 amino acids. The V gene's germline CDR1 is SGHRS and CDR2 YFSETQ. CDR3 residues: CASSFLSGIYTEAFF. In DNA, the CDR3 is TGCGCCAGCAGCTTTCTTTCGGGGATCTACACTGAAGCTTTCTTT.

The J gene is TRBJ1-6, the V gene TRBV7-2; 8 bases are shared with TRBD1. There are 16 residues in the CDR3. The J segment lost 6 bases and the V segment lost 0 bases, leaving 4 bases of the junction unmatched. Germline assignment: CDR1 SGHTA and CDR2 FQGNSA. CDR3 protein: CASSLAPTGVNSPLHF. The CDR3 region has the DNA TGTGCCAGCAGCTTAGCTCCGACAGGGGTTAATTCACCCCTCCACTTT.

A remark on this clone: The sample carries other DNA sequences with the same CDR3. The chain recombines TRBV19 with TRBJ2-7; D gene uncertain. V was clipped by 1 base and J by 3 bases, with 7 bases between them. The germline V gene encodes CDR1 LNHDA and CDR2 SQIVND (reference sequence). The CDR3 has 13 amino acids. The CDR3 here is CASSIANSYEQYF. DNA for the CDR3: TGTGCCAGTAGTATAGCGAACAGCTACGAGCAGTACTTC.

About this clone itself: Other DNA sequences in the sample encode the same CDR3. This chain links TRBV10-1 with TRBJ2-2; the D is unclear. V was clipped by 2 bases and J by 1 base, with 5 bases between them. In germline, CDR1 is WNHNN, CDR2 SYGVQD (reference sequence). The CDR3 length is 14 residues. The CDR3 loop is CASSETGNTGELFF. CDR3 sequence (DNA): TGCGCCAGCAGTGAGACTGGGAACACCGGGGAGCTGTTTTTT.

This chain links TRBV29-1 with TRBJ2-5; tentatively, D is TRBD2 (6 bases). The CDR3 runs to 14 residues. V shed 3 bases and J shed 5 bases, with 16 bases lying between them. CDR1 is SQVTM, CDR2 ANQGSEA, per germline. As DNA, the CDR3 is TGCAGCGTTGAGGGGAGGCAGGGTACGGAGACCCAGTACTTC. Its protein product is CSVEGRQGTETQYF.

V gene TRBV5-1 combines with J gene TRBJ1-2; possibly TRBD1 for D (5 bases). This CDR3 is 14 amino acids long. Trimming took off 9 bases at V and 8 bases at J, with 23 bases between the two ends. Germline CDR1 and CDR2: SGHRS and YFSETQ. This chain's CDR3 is CATTGEGAGQGYTF. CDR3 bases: TGCGCCACGACGGGGGAGGGCGCAGGGCAAGGCTACACCTTC.